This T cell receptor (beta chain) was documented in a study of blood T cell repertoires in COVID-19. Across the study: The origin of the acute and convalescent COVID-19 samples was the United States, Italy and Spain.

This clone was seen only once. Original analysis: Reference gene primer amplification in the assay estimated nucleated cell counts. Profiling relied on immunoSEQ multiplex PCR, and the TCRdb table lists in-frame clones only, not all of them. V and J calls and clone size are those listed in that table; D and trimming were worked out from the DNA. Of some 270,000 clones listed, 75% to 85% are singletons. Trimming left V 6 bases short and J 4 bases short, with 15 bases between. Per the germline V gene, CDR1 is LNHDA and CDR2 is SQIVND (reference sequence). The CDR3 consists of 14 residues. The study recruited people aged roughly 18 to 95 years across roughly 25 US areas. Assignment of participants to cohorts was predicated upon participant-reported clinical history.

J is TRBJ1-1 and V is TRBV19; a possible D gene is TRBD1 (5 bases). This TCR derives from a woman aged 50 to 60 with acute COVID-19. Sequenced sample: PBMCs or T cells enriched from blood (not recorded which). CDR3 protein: CASRENRDSTEAFF. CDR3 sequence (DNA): TGTGCCAGTAGGGAGAACCGGGACTCCACTGAAGCTTTCTTT.